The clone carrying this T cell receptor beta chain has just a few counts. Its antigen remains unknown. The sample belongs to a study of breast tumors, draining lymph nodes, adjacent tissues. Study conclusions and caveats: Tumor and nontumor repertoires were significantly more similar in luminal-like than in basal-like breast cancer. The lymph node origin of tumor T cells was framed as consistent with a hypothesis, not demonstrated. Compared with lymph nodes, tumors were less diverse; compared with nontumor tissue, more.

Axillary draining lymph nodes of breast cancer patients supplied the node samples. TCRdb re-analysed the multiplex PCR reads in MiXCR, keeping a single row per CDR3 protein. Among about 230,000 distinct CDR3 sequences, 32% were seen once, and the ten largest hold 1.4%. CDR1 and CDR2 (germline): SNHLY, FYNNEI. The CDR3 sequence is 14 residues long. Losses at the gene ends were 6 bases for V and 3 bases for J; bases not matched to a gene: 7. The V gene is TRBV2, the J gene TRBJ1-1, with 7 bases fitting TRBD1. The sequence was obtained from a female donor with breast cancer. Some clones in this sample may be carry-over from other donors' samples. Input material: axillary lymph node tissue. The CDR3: CASSVQGRDTEAFF. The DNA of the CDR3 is TGTGCCAGCAGCGTACAGGGGAGGGACACTGAAGCTTTCTTT.